The present TCR beta chain was sequenced within a study of radiotherapy plus CTLA-4 blockade in lung cancer. In the study overall: With 31% of patients having disease control, objective responses were seen in approximately 17%. Regarding the study as a whole: An expansion of tumor-derived TCR clones occurred in blood after radiotherapy plus ipilimumab.

Those patients who had chemo-refractory metastatic non-small-cell lung cancer were given focal radiation along with CTLA-4 blockade through ipilimumab. This table comes from immunoSEQ multiplex PCR, and its TCRdb copy is limited to in-frame clones, with some not included. Found here are 53,000 or so clones, 70% to 80% of them singletons; the top ten hold over 8.5%. Comment on this clone: The antigen is unknown.

The specimen comprised peripheral blood, sampled from a patient treated with radiotherapy plus ipilimumab. The clonotype was recovered from a human donor with non-small cell lung cancer who had stable disease on radiotherapy plus ipilimumab.

The CDR3 reads CASSLGFETEINSPLHF. CDR3 in DNA: TGTGCCAGCAGCTTAGGTTTTGAGACAGAGATTAATTCACCCCTCCACTTT. V is TRBV7-9 and J is TRBJ1-6; TRBD1 is a possible D gene (5 bases). The length of the CDR3 is 17 residues. V lost 1 base, J lost 6 bases, and 16 bases lay in between. Germline V gives CDR1 SEHNR, CDR2 FQNEAQ (reference sequence).